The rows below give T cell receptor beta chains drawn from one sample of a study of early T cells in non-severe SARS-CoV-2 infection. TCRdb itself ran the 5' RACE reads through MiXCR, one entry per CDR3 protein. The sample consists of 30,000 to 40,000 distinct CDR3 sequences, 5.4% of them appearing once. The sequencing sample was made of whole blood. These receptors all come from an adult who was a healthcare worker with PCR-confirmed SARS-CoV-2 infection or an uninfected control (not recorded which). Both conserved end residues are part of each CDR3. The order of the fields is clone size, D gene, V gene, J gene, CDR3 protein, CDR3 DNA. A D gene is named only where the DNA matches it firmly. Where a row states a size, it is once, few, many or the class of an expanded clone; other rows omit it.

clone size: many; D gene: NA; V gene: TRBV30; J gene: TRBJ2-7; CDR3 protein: CACSTGYYEQYF; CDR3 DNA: TGTGCCTGTTCTACCGGGTACTACGAGCAGTACTTC
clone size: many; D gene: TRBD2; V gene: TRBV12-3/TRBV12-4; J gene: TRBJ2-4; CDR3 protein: CASRNLAGVGNIQYF; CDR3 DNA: TGTGCCAGCAGAAACCTAGCGGGAGTAGGAAACATTCAGTACTTC
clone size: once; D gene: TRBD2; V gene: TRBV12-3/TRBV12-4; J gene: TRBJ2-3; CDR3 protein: CASSPGLAGSYHSTDTQYF; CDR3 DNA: TGTGCCAGCAGCCCGGGACTAGCGGGATCGTATCATAGCACAGATACGCAGTATTTT
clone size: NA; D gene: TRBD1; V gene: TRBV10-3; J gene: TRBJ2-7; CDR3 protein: CAISPTGTGTYEQYF; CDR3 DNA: TGTGCCATCAGCCCCACCGGGACAGGGACCTACGAGCAGTACTTC
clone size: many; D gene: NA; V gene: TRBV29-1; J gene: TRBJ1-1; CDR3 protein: CSVDLGTEAFF; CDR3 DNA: TGCAGCGTTGACCTGGGGACAGAAGCTTTCTTT
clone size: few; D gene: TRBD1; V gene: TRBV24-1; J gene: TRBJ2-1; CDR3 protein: CATSDFPGTGVHNEQFF; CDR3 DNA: TGTGCCACCAGTGATTTCCCCGGGACAGGGGTCCACAATGAGCAGTTCTTC
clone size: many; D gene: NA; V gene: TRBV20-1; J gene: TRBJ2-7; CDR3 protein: CSASPGQSYEQYF; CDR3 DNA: TGCAGTGCTAGTCCGGGACAATCTTACGAGCAGTACTTC
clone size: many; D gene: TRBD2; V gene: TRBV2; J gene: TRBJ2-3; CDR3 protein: CASSHKLAGAPGDTQYF; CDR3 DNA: TGTGCCAGCAGTCACAAACTAGCGGGAGCTCCAGGGGATACGCAGTATTTT
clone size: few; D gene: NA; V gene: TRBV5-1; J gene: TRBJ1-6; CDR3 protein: CASSPGYDNSPLHF; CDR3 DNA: TGCGCCAGCAGCCCAGGGTACGATAATTCACCCCTCCACTTT
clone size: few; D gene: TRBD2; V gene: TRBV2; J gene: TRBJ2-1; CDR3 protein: CASWGTSGQNNEQFF; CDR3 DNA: TGTGCCAGCTGGGGAACTAGCGGGCAAAACAATGAGCAGTTCTTC
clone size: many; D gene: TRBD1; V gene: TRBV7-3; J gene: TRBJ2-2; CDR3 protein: CASSHRQGRELFF; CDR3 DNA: TGTGCCAGCAGCCATAGACAGGGCCGGGAGCTGTTTTTT
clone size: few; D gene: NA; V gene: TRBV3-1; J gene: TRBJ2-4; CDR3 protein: CASSPSAVGKNIQYF; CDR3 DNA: TGTGCCAGCAGCCCCTCTGCGGTCGGCAAAAACATTCAGTACTTC
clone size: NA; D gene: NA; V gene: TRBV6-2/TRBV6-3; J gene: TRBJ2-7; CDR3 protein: CATTGSSYEQYF; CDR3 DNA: TGTGCCACCACAGGGAGCTCCTACGAGCAGTACTTC
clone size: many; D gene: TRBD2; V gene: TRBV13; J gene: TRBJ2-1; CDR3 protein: CASSPEVAGMNEQFF; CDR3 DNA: TGTGCCAGCAGCCCTGAGGTAGCGGGAATGAATGAGCAGTTCTTC
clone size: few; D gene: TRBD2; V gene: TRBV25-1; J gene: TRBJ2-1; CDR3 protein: CASSESQREGFYEQFF; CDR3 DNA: TGTGCCAGCAGTGAATCCCAGCGGGAGGGTTTTTATGAGCAGTTCTTC
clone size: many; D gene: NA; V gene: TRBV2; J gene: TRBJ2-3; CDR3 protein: CASSAGQIAPGTQYF; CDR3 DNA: TGTGCCAGCAGTGCGGGACAAATTGCCCCAGGTACGCAGTATTTT
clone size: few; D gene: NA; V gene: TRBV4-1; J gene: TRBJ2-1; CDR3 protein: CASSQRGVDEQFF; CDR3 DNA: TGCGCCAGCAGCCAGCGAGGGGTCGATGAGCAGTTCTTC
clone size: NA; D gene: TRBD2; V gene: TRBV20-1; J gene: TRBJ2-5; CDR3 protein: CSARDGSGASVRYF; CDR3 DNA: TGCAGTGCTAGAGATGGTAGCGGGGCATCTGTTCGGTACTTC
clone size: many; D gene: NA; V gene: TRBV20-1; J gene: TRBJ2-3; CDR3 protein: CSARHRGEGADTQYF; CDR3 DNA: TGCAGTGCTAGACACCGGGGAGAGGGGGCAGATACGCAGTATTTT
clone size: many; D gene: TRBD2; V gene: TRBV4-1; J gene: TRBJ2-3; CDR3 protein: CASRRLAGVGTDTQYF; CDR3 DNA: TGCGCCAGCAGAAGACTAGCGGGAGTAGGCACAGATACGCAGTATTTT
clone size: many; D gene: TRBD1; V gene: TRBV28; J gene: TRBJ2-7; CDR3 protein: CASSSPGQTFGQYF; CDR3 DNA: TGTGCCAGCAGTTCGCCGGGACAGACCTTCGGGCAGTACTTC
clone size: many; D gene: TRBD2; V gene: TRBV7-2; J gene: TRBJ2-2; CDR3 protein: CASTSSGYTGELFF; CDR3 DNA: TGTGCCAGCACATCTAGCGGGTACACCGGGGAGCTGTTTTTT
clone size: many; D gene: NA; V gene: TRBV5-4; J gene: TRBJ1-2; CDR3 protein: CASSLGSGTNYGYTF; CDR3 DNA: TGTGCCAGCAGCTTGGGCAGCGGTACTAACTATGGCTACACCTTC
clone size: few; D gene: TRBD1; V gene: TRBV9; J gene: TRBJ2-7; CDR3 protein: CASSVDEGAMTEQYF; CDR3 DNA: TGTGCCAGCAGCGTAGACGAGGGGGCGATGACCGAGCAGTACTTC
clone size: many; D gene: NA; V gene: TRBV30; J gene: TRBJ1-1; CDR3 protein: CAYSPANTEAFF; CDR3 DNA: TGTGCCTACTCCCCTGCGAACACTGAAGCTTTCTTT
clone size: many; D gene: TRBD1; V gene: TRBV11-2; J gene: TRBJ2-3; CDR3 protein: CASSLDLAGGISDTQYF; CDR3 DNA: TGTGCCAGCAGCTTAGATCTGGCAGGGGGTATTTCAGATACGCAGTATTTT
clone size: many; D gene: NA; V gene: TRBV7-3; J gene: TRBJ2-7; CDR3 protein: CASSLNPTGGEEQYF; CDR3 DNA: TGTGCCAGCAGCTTAAACCCGACCGGGGGTGAGGAGCAGTACTTC
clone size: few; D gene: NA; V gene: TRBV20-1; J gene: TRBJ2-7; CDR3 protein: CSARQGGTEQYF; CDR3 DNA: TGCAGTGCTAGACAGGGGGGGACTGAGCAGTACTTC
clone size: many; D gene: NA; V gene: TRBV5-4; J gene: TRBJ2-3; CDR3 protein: CASSLGMQGTDTQYF; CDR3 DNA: TGTGCCAGCAGCTTGGGAATGCAGGGGACCGATACGCAGTATTTT
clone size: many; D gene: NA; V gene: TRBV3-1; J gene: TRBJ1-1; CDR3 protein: CASSQDLGVNTEAFF; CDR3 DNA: TGTGCCAGCAGCCAAGATCTGGGGGTGAACACTGAAGCTTTCTTT
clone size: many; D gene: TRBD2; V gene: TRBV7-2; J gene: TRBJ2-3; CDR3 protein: CASSLTPGLAGGGDTQYF; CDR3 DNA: TGTGCCAGCAGCTTAACTCCAGGACTAGCGGGGGGAGGAGATACGCAGTATTTT
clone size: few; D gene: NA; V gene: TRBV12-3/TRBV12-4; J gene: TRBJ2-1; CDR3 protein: CASRGPSSYNEQFF; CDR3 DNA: TGTGCCAGCAGGGGACCGAGCTCCTACAATGAGCAGTTCTTC
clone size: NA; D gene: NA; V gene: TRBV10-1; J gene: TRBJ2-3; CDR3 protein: CASSDQGRRDTQYF; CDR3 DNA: TGCGCCAGCAGTGACCAGGGACGGAGAGATACGCAGTATTTT
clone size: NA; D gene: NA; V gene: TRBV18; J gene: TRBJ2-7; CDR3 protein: CASSPLGQGEQYF; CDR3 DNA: TGTGCCAGCTCACCACTGGGGCAGGGTGAGCAGTACTTC
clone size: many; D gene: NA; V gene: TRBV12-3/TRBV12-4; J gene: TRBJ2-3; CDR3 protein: CASRPDHLEADTQYF; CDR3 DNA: TGTGCCAGCAGGCCGGACCACCTGGAGGCAGATACGCAGTATTTT
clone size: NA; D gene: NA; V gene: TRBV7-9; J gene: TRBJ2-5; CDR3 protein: CASSAGGETQYF; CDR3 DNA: TGTGCCAGCAGCGCAGGAGGGGAGACCCAGTACTTC
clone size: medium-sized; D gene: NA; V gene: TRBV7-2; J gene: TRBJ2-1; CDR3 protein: CASSLLNEQFF; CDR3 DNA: TGTGCCAGCAGCTTACTCAATGAGCAGTTCTTC
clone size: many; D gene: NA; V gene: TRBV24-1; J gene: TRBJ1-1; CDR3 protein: CATSGKGTTEAFF; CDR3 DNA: TGTGCCACCAGTGGTAAGGGCACTACGGAAGCTTTCTTT
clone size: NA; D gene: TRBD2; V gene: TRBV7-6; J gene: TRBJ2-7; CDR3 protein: CASSLKAGGRIHEQYF; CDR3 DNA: TGTGCCAGCAGCTTAAAAGCGGGAGGAAGGATCCACGAGCAGTACTTC
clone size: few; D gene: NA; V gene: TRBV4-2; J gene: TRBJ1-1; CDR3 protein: CASSQGPGSTEAFF; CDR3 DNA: TGTGCCAGCAGCCAAGGGCCGGGAAGCACTGAAGCTTTCTTT
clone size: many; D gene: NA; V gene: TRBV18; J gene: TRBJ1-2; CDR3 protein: CASSPSYKEGYTF; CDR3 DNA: TGTGCCAGCTCACCAAGTTACAAGGAGGGCTACACCTTC
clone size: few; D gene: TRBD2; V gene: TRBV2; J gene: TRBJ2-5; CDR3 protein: CASSESAGVQETQYF; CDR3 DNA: TGTGCCAGCAGTGAAAGTGCGGGGGTCCAAGAGACCCAGTACTTC
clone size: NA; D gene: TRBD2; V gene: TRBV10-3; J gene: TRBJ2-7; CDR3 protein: CAIGGASGSSYEQYF; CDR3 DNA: TGTGCCATCGGCGGTGCTAGCGGAAGCTCCTACGAGCAGTACTTC
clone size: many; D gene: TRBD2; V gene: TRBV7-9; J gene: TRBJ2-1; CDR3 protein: CASSFSGRAWFF; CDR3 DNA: TGTGCCAGCAGCTTTAGCGGGAGGGCCTGGTTCTTC
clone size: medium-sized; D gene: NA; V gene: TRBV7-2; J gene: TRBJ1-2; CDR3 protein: CASSSPGLFNYGYTF; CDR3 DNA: TGTGCCAGCAGCTCCCCGGGACTCTTCAACTATGGCTACACCTTC
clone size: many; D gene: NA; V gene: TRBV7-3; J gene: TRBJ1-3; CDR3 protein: CASSPGRLGVGNTIYF; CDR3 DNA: TGTGCCAGCAGCCCCGGACGGCTCGGAGTCGGAAACACCATATATTTT
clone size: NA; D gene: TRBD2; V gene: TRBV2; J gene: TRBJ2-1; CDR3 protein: CASTGTRGNEQFF; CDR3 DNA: TGTGCCAGCACCGGGACTAGGGGCAATGAGCAGTTCTTC
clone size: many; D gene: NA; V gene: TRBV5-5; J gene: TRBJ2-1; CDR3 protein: CASSLVGNVNNEQFF; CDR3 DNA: TGTGCCAGCAGCTTGGTAGGGAACGTTAACAATGAGCAGTTCTTC
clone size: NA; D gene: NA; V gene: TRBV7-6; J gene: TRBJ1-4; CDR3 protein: CASSLAGDQRGEKLFF; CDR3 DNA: TGTGCCAGCAGCTTAGCGGGGGACCAGAGGGGTGAAAAACTGTTTTTT